What follows is one TCR beta chain and its context. Its antigen is undetermined. These data come from a study of cytomegalovirus exposure and HLA in healthy donors. 13 Jbeta primers and 60 Vbeta primers were used for the PCR. The assay was immunoSEQ multiplex PCR, and TCRdb's table has in-frame clones only and misses some. The top ten clones hold roughly 2% of a sample with 95,000 to 100,000 clones, 76% of them seen once. The CDR3 length is 16 residues. The germline V and J ends were trimmed by 1 base and 7 bases, with 16 bases remaining between them. Germline-derived CDR1 and CDR2 are LNHDA and SQIVND (reference sequence). Though nominally healthy at sampling, donors likely had unrecorded immune exposures. Overall study results and limits: An ancestry cluster, one associated with Asian ancestry, reportedly showed fewer N-insertions than the approximately 670-donor mean in a later analysis.

The TCR sequence derives from a middle-aged man in good health and CMV-seronegative. Sequenced: PBMCs. This sequence joins TRBV19 and TRBJ2-2, with D possibly TRBD1 on 6 matching bases. CDR3 region: CASSIGGGRTGGELFF. In nucleotides, the CDR3 is TGTGCCAGTAGTATAGGTGGGGGCCGGACGGGCGGGGAGCTGTTTTTT. Supplemented by reference TRBV19 and TRBJ2-2, the full variable domain reads DGGITQSPKYLFRKEGQNVTLSCEQNLNHDAMYWYRQDPGQGLRLIYYSQIVNDFQKGDIAEGYSVSREKKESFPLTVTSAQKNPTAFYLCASSIGGGRTGGELFFGEGSRLTVL.